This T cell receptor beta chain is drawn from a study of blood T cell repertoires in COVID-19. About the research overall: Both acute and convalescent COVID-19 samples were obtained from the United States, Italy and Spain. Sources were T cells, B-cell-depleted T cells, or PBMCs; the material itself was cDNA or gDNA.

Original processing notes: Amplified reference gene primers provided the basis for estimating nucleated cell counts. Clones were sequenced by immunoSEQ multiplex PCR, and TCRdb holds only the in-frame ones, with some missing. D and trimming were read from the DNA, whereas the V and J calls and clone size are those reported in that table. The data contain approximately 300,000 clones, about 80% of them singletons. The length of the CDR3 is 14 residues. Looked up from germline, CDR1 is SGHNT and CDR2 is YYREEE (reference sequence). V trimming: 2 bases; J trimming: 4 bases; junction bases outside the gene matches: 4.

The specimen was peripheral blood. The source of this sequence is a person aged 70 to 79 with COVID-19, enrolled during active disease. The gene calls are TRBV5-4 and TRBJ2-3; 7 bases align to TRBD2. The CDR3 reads CASSFGGRADTQYF. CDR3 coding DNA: TGTGCCAGCAGCTTTGGGGGGAGGGCAGATACGCAGTATTTT.